This section outlines one T cell receptor beta chain sequence together with its context. Its antigen is unknown. Then a second PCR, running about 6 to 12 cycles, was carried out with a sample-barcoded 5' primer and a J-beta primer mix. Every molecule of cDNA carried a tag from a template-switch adaptor with 12 random nucleotides. TCRdb ran MiXCR on the 5' RACE reads and lists one entry per CDR3 protein. The profile shows 1.5 million to 2 million distinct CDR3 sequences, about 35% of them singletons. They isolated at least 6 million PBMCs from each sample. This sample was taken from a study of blood T cells in healthy people across ages. Findings and limits, study-wide: One million T cells yielded diversity estimates that were considered underestimates. Diversity of TCR beta correlated strongly with naive T cell percentage.

The germline gives CDR1 SNHLY, CDR2 FYNNEI. The CDR3 loop spans 15 amino acids. Trimming took off 8 bases at V and 0 bases at J, with 13 bases between the two ends. The sample taken for sequencing was blood. This sequence originates from a woman aged 25 to 45 in good health. The chain combines TRBV2 with TRBJ1-4; D gene ambiguous. CDR3 DNA: TGTGCCAGCCTGGAATGGGCTGCAACTAATGAAAAACTGTTTTTT. It codes for CASLEWAATNEKLFF.